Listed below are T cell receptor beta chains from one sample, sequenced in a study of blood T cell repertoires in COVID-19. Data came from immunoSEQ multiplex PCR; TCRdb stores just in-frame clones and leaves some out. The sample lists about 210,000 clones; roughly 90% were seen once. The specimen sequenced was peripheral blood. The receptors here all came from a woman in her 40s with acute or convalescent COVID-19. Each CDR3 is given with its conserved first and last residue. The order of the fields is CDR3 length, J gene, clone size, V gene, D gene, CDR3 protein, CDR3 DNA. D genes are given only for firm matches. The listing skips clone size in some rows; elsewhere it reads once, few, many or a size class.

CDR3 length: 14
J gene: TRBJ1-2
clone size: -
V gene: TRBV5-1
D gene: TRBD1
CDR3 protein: CASSLEGQNYGYTF
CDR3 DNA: TGCGCCAGCAGCTTGGAGGGACAGAACTATGGCTACACCTTC

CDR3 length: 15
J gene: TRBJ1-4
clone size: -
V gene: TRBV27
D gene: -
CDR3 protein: CASRPAGTLNEKLFF
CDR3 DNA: TGTGCCAGCAGACCAGCCGGGACACTTAATGAAAAACTGTTTTTT

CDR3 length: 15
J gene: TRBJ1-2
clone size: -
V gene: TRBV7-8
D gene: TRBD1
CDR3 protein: CASSVQGAFSYGYTF
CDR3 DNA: TGTGCCAGCAGCGTACAGGGGGCGTTTAGTTATGGCTACACCTTC

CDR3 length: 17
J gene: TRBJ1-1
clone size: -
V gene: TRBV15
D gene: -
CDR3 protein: CATSRDKFRGSNTEAFF
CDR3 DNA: TGTGCCACCAGCAGAGATAAATTTCGGGGGAGTAACACTGAAGCTTTCTTT

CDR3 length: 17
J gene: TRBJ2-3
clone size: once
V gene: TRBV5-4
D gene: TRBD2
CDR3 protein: CASSLDLAGASTDTQYF
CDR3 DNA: TGTGCCAGCAGCTTGGATTTAGCGGGGGCGAGCACAGATACGCAGTATTTT

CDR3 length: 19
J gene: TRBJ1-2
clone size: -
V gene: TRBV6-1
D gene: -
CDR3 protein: CASSEALRQVVLDHYGYTF
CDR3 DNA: TGTGCCAGCAGTGAAGCTTTACGACAGGTTGTTCTCGATCACTATGGCTACACCTTC

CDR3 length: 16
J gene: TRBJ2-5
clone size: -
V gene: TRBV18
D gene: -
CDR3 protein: CASSPLPGGVGETQYF
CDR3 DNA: TGTGCCAGCTCACCGCTCCCGGGGGGCGTAGGGGAGACCCAGTACTTC

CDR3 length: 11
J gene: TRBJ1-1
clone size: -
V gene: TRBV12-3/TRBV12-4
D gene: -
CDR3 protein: CVTGADTEAFF
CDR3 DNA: TGTGTAACGGGAGCGGACACTGAAGCTTTCTTT

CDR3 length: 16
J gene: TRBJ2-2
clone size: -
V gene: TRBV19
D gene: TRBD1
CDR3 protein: CASRRSGQGDTGELFF
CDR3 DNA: TGTGCCAGTCGCCGATCGGGACAGGGGGACACCGGGGAGCTGTTTTTT

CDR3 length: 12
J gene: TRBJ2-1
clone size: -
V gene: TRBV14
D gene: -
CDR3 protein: CASSRGGYEQFF
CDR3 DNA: TGTGCCAGCAGTCGCGGAGGGTATGAGCAGTTCTTC

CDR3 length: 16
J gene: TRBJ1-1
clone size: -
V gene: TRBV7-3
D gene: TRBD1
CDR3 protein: CASSTSGTGGSTEAFF
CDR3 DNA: TGTGCCAGCAGCACCAGTGGGACAGGGGGTAGCACTGAAGCTTTCTTT

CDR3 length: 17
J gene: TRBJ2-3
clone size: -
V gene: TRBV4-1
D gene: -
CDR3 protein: CASSQVGRGRERDTQYF
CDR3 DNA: TGCGCCAGCAGCCAAGTGGGGAGGGGGAGGGAAAGAGATACGCAGTATTTT

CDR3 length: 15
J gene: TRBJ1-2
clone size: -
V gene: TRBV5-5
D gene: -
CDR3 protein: CASSSGVGSNYGYTF
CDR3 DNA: TGTGCCAGCAGCTCCGGGGTTGGATCTAACTATGGCTACACCTTC

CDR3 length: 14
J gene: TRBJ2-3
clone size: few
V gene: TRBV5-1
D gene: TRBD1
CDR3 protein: CASAGQEYTDTQYF
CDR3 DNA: TGCGCCAGCGCGGGACAGGAGTACACAGATACGCAGTATTTT

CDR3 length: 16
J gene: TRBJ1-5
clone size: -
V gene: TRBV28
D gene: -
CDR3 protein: CASIPATGRSNQPQHF
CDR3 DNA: TGTGCCAGCATCCCGGCGACTGGGAGAAGCAATCAGCCCCAGCATTTT

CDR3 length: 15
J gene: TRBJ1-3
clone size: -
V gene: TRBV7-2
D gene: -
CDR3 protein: CASSFGTLKGNTIYF
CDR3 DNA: TGTGCCAGCAGCTTTGGGACTTTGAAAGGAAACACCATATATTTT

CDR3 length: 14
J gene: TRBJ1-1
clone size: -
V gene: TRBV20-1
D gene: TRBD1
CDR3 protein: CSASSPTGETEAFF
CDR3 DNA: TGCAGTGCTAGTAGCCCGACAGGGGAGACTGAAGCTTTCTTT

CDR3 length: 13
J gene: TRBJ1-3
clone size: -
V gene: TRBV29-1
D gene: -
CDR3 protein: CSAPSGDGNTIYF
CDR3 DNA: TGCAGCGCCCCTTCAGGGGACGGAAACACCATATATTTT

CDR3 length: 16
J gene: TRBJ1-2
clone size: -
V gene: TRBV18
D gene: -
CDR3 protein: CASSPTRDNANYGYTF
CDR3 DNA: TGTGCCAGCTCACCTACCCGGGACAACGCTAACTATGGCTACACCTTC

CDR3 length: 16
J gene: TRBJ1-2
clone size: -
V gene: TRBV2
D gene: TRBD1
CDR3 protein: CASYQRRGRGNYGYTF
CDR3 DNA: TGTGCCAGCTACCAGAGGAGGGGCAGGGGGAACTATGGCTACACCTTC

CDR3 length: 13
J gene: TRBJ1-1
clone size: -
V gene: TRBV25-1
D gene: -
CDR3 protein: CASRRQMNTEAFF
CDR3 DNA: TGTGCCAGCAGAAGACAGATGAACACTGAAGCTTTCTTT

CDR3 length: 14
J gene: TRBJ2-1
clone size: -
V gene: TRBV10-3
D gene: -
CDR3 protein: CAISENLRDNEQFF
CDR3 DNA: TGTGCCATCAGTGAGAATTTGCGGGACAATGAGCAGTTCTTC

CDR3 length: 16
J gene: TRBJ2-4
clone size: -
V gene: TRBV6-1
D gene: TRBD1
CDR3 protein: CASSAQPIDRGNIQYF
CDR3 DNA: TGTGCCAGCAGTGCTCAACCCATCGACAGGGGAAACATTCAGTACTTC

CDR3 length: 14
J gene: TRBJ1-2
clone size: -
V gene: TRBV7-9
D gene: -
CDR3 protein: CASSLGAGNYGYTF
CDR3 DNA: TGTGCCAGCAGCTTAGGAGCAGGGAACTATGGCTACACCTTC

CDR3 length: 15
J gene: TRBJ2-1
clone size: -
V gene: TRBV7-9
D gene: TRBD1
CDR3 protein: CASSLGQGEGNEQFF
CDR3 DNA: TGTGCCAGCAGCTTAGGACAGGGGGAGGGCAATGAGCAGTTCTTC

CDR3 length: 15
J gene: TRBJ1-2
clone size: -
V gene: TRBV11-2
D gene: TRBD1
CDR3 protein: CASSQGQGYGYGYTF
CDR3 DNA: TGTGCCAGCAGCCAGGGACAGGGGTATGGCTATGGCTACACCTTC

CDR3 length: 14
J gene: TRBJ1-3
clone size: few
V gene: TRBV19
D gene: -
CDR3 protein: CASSDSSSGNTIYF
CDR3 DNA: TGTGCCAGTAGTGATAGCAGCTCTGGAAACACCATATATTTT

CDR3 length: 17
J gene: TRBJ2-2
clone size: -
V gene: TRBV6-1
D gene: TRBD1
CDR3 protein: CASSEAGTGAVTGELFF
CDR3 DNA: TGTGCCAGCAGTGAAGCGGGGACAGGAGCCGTTACCGGGGAGCTGTTTTTT

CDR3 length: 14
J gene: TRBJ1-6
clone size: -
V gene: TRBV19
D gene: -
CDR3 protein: CASSMNTYNSPLHF
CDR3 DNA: TGTGCCAGTAGTATGAACACCTATAATTCACCCCTCCACTTT

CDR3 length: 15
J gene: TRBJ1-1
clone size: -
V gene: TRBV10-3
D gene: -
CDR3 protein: CAISEVQGGNTEAFF
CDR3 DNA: TGTGCCATCAGTGAGGTACAGGGCGGGAACACTGAAGCTTTCTTT

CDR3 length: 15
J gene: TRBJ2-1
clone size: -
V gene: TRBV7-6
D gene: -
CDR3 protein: CASSPRQNLYNEQFF
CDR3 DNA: TGTGCCAGCAGCCCTCGACAGAATTTATACAATGAGCAGTTCTTC

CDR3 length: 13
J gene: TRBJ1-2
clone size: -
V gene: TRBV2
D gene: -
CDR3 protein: CASSVKGFYGYTF
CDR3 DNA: TGTGCCAGCAGTGTGAAGGGGTTCTATGGCTACACCTTC

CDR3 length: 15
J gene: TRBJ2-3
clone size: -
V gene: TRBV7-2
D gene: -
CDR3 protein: CASSWAATGTDTQYF
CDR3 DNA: TGTGCCAGCAGCTGGGCAGCAACTGGCACAGATACGCAGTATTTT

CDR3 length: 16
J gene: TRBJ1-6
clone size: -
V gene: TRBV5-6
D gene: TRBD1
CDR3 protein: CASRRDRGVYNSPLHF
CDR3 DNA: TGTGCCAGTCGACGGGACAGGGGAGTCTATAATTCACCCCTCCACTTT

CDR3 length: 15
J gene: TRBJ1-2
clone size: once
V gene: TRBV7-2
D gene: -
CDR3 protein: CASSLAQGSGYGYTF
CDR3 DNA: TGTGCCAGCAGCTTAGCCCAGGGTAGCGGCTATGGCTACACCTTC

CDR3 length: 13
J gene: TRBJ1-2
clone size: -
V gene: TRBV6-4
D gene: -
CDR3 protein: CASSATVQGGYTF
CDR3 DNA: TGTGCCAGCAGTGCTACAGTTCAGGGAGGCTACACCTTC

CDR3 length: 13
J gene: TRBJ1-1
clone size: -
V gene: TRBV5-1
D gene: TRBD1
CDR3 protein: CASSLRDSSEAFF
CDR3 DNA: TGCGCCAGCAGCTTGCGGGACAGCTCTGAAGCTTTCTTT

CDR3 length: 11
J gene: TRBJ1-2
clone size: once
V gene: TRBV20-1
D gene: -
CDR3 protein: CSASAGESGTF
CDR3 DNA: TGCAGTGCTTCTGCGGGGGAAAGCGGGACCTTC

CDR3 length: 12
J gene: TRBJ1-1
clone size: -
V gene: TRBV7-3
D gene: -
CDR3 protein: CASSAPGERAFF
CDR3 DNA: TGTGCCAGCAGCGCCCCAGGGGAGAGGGCTTTCTTT

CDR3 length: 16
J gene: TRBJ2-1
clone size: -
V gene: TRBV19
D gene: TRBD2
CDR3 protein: CASSTLAGGRGNEQFF
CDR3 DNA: TGTGCCAGTAGTACCCTAGCGGGGGGGCGGGGCAATGAGCAGTTCTTC